The next 32 T cell receptor beta chains were all read from a single sample in a study of T-cell memory formation after mild COVID-19. Via MiXCR, TCRdb re-called the 5' RACE reads, giving one row per CDR3 protein. The sample shows 250,000 to 350,000 distinct CDR3 sequences, roughly a fifth of them seen only once. Sequenced material: PBMCs or a T cell subset sorted from them (not recorded which). The receptor set was obtained from a man aged 18 to 30 who had mild COVID-19 (a few samples of this study predate the infection). Cell type and time point are not known.

This clonotype appeared a few times. The CDR3 sequence: CASSGTGGEGNQPQHF. CDR3 DNA: TGTGCCAGCAGTGGGACAGGCGGTGAAGGCAATCAGCCCCAGCATTTT. This chain joins TRBV6-2 or TRBV6-3 and TRBJ1-5; 8 nucleotides agree with TRBD1. J lost 2 bases, V lost 5 bases, and 8 bases had no gene match. CDR1 MNHEY and CDR2 SVGEGT come from the germline V gene. This CDR3 spans 16 amino acids.

The chain couples TRBV24-1 to TRBJ2-1, with 7 bases lining up with TRBD2. The junction had 3 bases not matched to a gene; V was cut back by 2 bases and J by 0 bases. This CDR3 spans 16 amino acids. Germline CDR1 KGHDR, CDR2 SFDVKD. The CDR3 DNA reads TGTGCCACCAGTGATTCTCTAGCGGACTCCTACAATGAGCAGTTCTTC. Amino acids: CATSDSLADSYNEQFF.

J is TRBJ1-4 and V is TRBV12-3 or TRBV12-4; 7 bases align to TRBD1. This CDR3 spans 14 amino acids. Trimming cost V 4 bases and J 7 bases; bases outside gene matches: 6. The CDR3 DNA sequence: TGTGCCAGCAGTTCCCAGGGGGTCGGTGAAAAACTGTTTTTT. Translation: CASSSQGVGEKLFF.

This clonotype was seen a handful of times. The chain has TRBV7-6 and TRBJ2-7; TRBD1 agrees at 10 bases. The CDR3 length is 14 residues. After removal of 5 bases from V and 2 bases from J, the junction contained 3 bases not matched to a gene. The germline V gene has CDR1 SGHVS and CDR2 FNYEAQ. CDR3 nucleotide sequence: TGTGCCAGCAGCCAGGGGACAGGGGCCTACGAGCAGTACGTC. It translates to CASSQGTGAYEQYV.

V usage is TRBV9 and J usage is TRBJ2-1; possible D gene TRBD1, 6 bases. With 4 bases removed from V and 15 bases from J, the gap between germline ends came to 17 bases. Germline loops: CDR1 SGDLS, CDR2 YYNGEE. The CDR3 spans 12 residues. Here the CDR3 reads CASSTPGQSLFF. The CDR3 DNA reads as TGTGCCAGCAGCACCCCGGGACAATCTTTGTTCTTC. Supplemented by reference TRBV9 and TRBJ2-1, the full variable domain reads DSGVTQTPKHLITATGQRVTLRCSPRSGDLSVYWYQQSLDQGLQFLIQYYNGEERAKGNILERFSAQQFPDLHSELNLSSLELGDSALYFCASSTPGQSLFFGPGTRLTVL.

This clonotype was counted only a few times. The chain's CDR3 is CASSPTGAGNYTF. The CDR3 bases are TGTGCCAGCAGCCCCACCGGCGCGGGGAACTACACCTTC. J is TRBJ1-2 and V is TRBV7-3; D remains ambiguous. The germline gives CDR1 SGHTA, CDR2 FQGTGA. This CDR3 is built from 13 residues. The V end lost 5 bases, the J end lost 10 bases, and 17 bases lay between the germline ends.

The chain combines TRBV4-3 with TRBJ1-2, with D unclear. V lost 0 bases to trimming and J lost 3 bases, with 11 bases between them. There are 15 residues in the CDR3. The V gene's germline CDR1 is LGHNA and CDR2 YSLEER. The CDR3 DNA follows: TGCGCCAGCAGCCAAGATCTGGAAGGCGACTATGGCTACACCTTC. This gives the protein CASSQDLEGDYGYTF.

DNA for the CDR3: TGTGCCAGCAGAGAAGTCACGGGGGCTGAAGCTTTCTTT. This codes for CASREVTGAEAFF. The chain is built from TRBV6-4 and TRBJ1-1, with D perhaps TRBD1 (5 bases). Germline loops: CDR1 MRHNA, CDR2 SNTAGT. This CDR3 comprises 13 residues. The V gene lost 6 bases and the J gene lost 6 bases, with 14 bases spanning the gap.

The chain joins TRBV6-5 to TRBJ2-2; D possibly corresponds to TRBD2 (6 bases). The CDR3 is 13 amino acids. The V end lost 7 bases, the J end lost 3 bases, and 9 bases lay between the germline ends. Per germline, CDR1 MNHEY and CDR2 SVGAGI. Written as DNA, the CDR3 is TGTGCCAGCACCACGGGGGACACCGGGGAGCTGTTTTTT. Translating it yields CASTTGDTGELFF.

V and J are TRBV27 and TRBJ1-5, with TRBD1 identical over 10 bases. The junction had 6 bases not matched to a gene; V was cut back by 3 bases and J by 7 bases. Germline CDR1 is MNHEY and CDR2 is SMNVEV (reference sequence). The CDR3 is made up of 15 amino acids. This CDR3 reads CASSFGQGVGQPQHF. As DNA, the CDR3 is TGTGCCAGCAGTTTTGGACAGGGGGTAGGACAGCCCCAGCATTTT.

The chain has TRBV6-2 or TRBV6-3 and TRBJ1-6; 7 nucleotides line up with TRBD1. V dropped 10 bases and J dropped 4; count of bases not matched to a gene: 10. The CDR3 spans 15 residues. Per the germline V gene, CDR1 is MNHEY and CDR2 is SVGEGT. CDR3 residues: CAISDRAPYNSPLHF. In DNA, the CDR3 is TGTGCCATCTCCGACAGGGCGCCTTATAATTCACCCCTCCACTTT.

The sample holds a few counts of this clonotype. The chain employs TRBV4-2 and TRBJ2-1, with D possibly matching TRBD2 (6 bases). The germline V gene has CDR1 LGHNA and CDR2 YNFKEQ. V dropped 2 bases and J dropped 4 bases, with 18 bases sitting between them. This CDR3 contains 17 residues. CDR3 bases: TGTGCCAGCAGCCAAACTCAAATACGTCGGGAGTACAATGAGCAGTTCTTC. It translates to CASSQTQIRREYNEQFF.

The chain uses TRBV20-1 and TRBJ2-7, with D perhaps matching TRBD2 (5 bases). Germline CDR1 reads DFQATT; CDR2 reads SNEGSKA (reference sequence). The CDR3 runs to 11 residues. For the CDR3, the DNA is TGCAGTGCTAGGGGGAGCTACAAGCAGTACGTC. It specifies CSARGSYKQYV.

The sample holds a few counts of this clonotype. The chain employs TRBV7-2 and TRBJ2-7; D could derive from TRBD1 or TRBD2 (5 bases each). The CDR3 length is 15 residues. The V gene's germline CDR1 is SGHTA and CDR2 FQGNSA. The V end was cut by 3 bases, the J end by 2 bases, with 14 bases between. In DNA form, the CDR3 reads TGTGCCAGCAGCTTCAAGGGGACCGGCCCCTACGAGCAGTACTTC. This gives the protein CASSFKGTGPYEQYF.

The count of this clonotype is one. The CDR3 nucleotides read TGTGCCAGCAGTTTGTCCCAGACGAGCTCCTATAATTCACCCCTCCACTTT. Translating gives CASSLSQTSSYNSPLHF. The chain combines TRBV27 with TRBJ1-6; D is ambiguous. The CDR3 runs 17 residues. CDR1 and CDR2 from the germline V gene are MNHEY and SMNVEV (reference sequence). V gave up 3 bases and J gave up 0 bases, with 12 bases separating them.

The rearrangement joins TRBV5-1 to TRBJ2-3, with TRBD2 matching 8 bases. There are 17 residues in the CDR3. Germline CDR1 and CDR2: SGHRS and YFSETQ. The junction had 10 bases not matched to a gene; V was cut back by 0 bases and J by 4 bases. The CDR3 DNA is TGCGCCAGCAGCTTGGCCGGGAGGGGGGCCCCCCCAGATACGCAGTATTTT. Translated: CASSLAGRGAPPDTQYF.

In its sample, this clonotype was seen a few times. V and J are TRBV5-1 and TRBJ2-2; D call uncertain. The germline gives CDR1 SGHRS, CDR2 YFSETQ. The CDR3 runs to 14 residues. Deletions cut 4 bases from V and 5 bases from J, with 12 bases between. The CDR3 region is CASSPMSGTGELFF. In DNA form, the CDR3 reads TGCGCCAGCAGCCCCATGTCGGGTACCGGGGAGCTGTTTTTT.

This sequence joins TRBV5-1 and TRBJ1-2, with TRBD1 matching 7 bases. The CDR3 is made up of 14 amino acids. Germline V lookup: CDR1 SGHRS, CDR2 YFSETQ. J gave up 2 bases and V 4 bases, and 5 bases lay outside the gene matches. CDR3 sequence reads: CASSVTGSNYGYTF. In DNA, the CDR3 is TGCGCCAGCAGCGTGACAGGGTCGAACTATGGCTACACCTTC.

This clonotype was seen a few times. The chain carries TRBV6-2 or TRBV6-3 and TRBJ2-1, with D unresolved. The V and J ends lost 1 base and 9 bases respectively, with 10 bases between them. Germline loops: CDR1 MNHEY, CDR2 SVGEGT. The CDR3 extends over 13 amino acids. CDR3 loop: CASSYYLRGEQFF. The CDR3 bases are TGTGCCAGCAGTTACTACCTGAGAGGTGAGCAGTTCTTC.

The V call is TRBV7-3, the J call TRBJ1-1, with no clear D. V gave up 8 bases and J gave up 2 bases, with 15 bases separating them. From germline, CDR1 is SGHTA and CDR2 FQGTGA. The CDR3 is 14 amino acids. CDR3 amino acids: CASAGGAENTEAFF. Here the CDR3 DNA reads TGTGCCAGCGCCGGAGGCGCCGAAAACACTGAAGCTTTCTTT.

V gene TRBV10-2 combines with J gene TRBJ2-5; D not resolved. The CDR3 length is 13 residues. CDR1 and CDR2 from the germline V gene are WSHSY and SAAADI. The V end was cut by 6 bases, the J end by 7 bases, with 15 bases between. For the CDR3, the DNA is TGCGCCAGCAGCCCCAGCGTCCCCGGGACCCAGTACTTC. This sequence encodes CASSPSVPGTQYF.

This clonotype was counted at least ten times. The chain carries TRBV14 and TRBJ1-4; D may be TRBD1 (5 bases). Deletions cut 2 bases from V and 4 bases from J, with 8 bases between. Germline V gene data show CDR1 as SGHDN and CDR2 as FVKESK. This CDR3 contains 14 residues. The CDR3 loop is CASSQQGLNEKLFF. The CDR3 DNA sequence: TGTGCCAGCAGCCAACAGGGACTTAATGAAAAACTGTTTTTT.

This clonotype was counted a few times. The chain has TRBV7-6 and TRBJ2-3; 12 nucleotides match TRBD2. The germline V gene encodes CDR1 SGHVS and CDR2 FNYEAQ. This CDR3 contains 20 residues. The V segment lost 4 bases and the J segment 2 bases; nucleotides outside the gene matches: 16. The chain's CDR3 is CASSWVTSGGTPASTDTQYF. CDR3 nucleotides: TGTGCCAGCAGCTGGGTGACTAGCGGGGGCACCCCTGCCTCCACAGATACGCAGTATTTT. Full variable domain (rest looked up from reference TRBV7-6 and TRBJ2-3): GAGVSQSPRYKVTKRGQDVALRCDPISGHVSLYWYRQALGQGPEFLTYFNYEAQQDKSGLPNDRFSAERPEGSISTLTIQRTEQRDSAMYRCASSWVTSGGTPASTDTQYFGPGTRLTVL.

This clonotype was picked up a small number of times. V and J are TRBV7-8 and TRBJ1-6, with TRBD1 identical over 8 bases. The CDR3 loop spans 14 amino acids. Germline CDR1 is SGHVS and CDR2 is FQNEAQ. Losses at the gene ends were 6 bases for V and 9 bases for J; bases not matched to a gene: 7. CDR3 protein: CASRDRVGSSPLHF. The CDR3 nucleotides are TGTGCCAGCAGGGACAGGGTTGGGAGTTCACCCCTCCACTTT. Drawing the rest from reference TRBV7-8 and TRBJ1-6, the complete variable domain is GAGVSQSPRYKVAKRGQDVALRCDPISGHVSLFWYQQALGQGPEFLTYFQNEAQLDKSGLPSDRFFAERPEGSVSTLKIQRTQQEDSAVYLCASRDRVGSSPLHFGNGTRLTVT.

The chain joins TRBV2 to TRBJ2-1; 13 positions match TRBD2. The germline V gene has CDR1 SNHLY and CDR2 FYNNEI. V lost 11 bases and J lost 9; bases outside the gene matches: 4. This CDR3 contains 12 residues. CDR3 region: CAFRLAGGEQFF. The CDR3 region has the DNA TGTGCCTTTCGACTAGCGGGGGGTGAGCAGTTCTTC.

This clonotype was counted a few times. This rearrangement joins TRBV20-1 to TRBJ1-5, with 10 bases lining up with TRBD1. The CDR3 sequence is 12 residues long. The ends lost 5 bases at V and 6 bases at J; junction bases unmatched: 1. Looked up from germline, CDR1 is DFQATT and CDR2 is SNEGSKA (reference sequence). This chain's CDR3 is CSAGQGGQPQHF. The CDR3 DNA is TGCAGTGCTGGACAGGGGGGTCAGCCCCAGCATTTT.

V is TRBV14 and J is TRBJ2-1, with D perhaps TRBD1 or TRBD2 (5 bases each). Per germline, CDR1 SGHDN and CDR2 FVKESK. V was shortened by 8 bases and J by 12 bases, with 14 bases between the two germline ends. The CDR3 sequence is 11 residues long. The CDR3 region is CASDLGGRQFF. CDR3 nucleotides: TGTGCCAGCGACCTTGGGGGACGGCAGTTCTTC.

This clonotype was detected a few times. The chain links TRBV29-1 to TRBJ1-1, with 7 bases identical to TRBD1. The CDR3 is made up of 15 amino acids. Germline CDR1 SQVTM, CDR2 ANQGSEA. After removal of 4 bases from V and 1 base from J, the junction contained 9 bases not matched to a gene. The CDR3 nucleotides read TGCAGCGTTGTCGGGTTGAGGGACAGGAACACTGAAGCTTTCTTT. Translation: CSVVGLRDRNTEAFF.

The sample holds a few counts of this clonotype. V is TRBV7-8 and J is TRBJ2-5; D possibly uses TRBD1 or TRBD2 (6 bases each). This CDR3 contains 14 residues. Germline V gene lookup returns CDR1 SGHVS and CDR2 FQNEAQ. V lost 6 bases and J lost 7, with 18 bases in between. The CDR3 region is CASRVPRGPRTQYF. CDR3 nucleotides: TGTGCCAGCAGAGTCCCCCGGGGGCCCAGGACCCAGTACTTC.

The chain carries TRBV7-9 and TRBJ1-2; D is unclear. CDR3 length equals 13 residues. Trimming stripped 4 bases from V and 5 bases from J, with 11 bases between. CDR1 is SEHNR and CDR2 is FQNEAQ in the germline V gene (reference sequence). Here the CDR3 reads CASSSRTVYGYTF. The DNA of the CDR3 is TGTGCCAGCAGCTCTAGGACGGTGTATGGCTACACCTTC.

The CDR3 spells CASSVGSKFYVNEKLFF. The CDR3 nucleotides read TGTGCCAGCAGCGTAGGATCTAAATTTTACGTAAACGAAAAACTGTTTTTT. The chain links TRBV9 to TRBJ1-4; unclear D gene. The V and J ends lost 0 bases and 8 bases respectively, with 20 bases between them. This CDR3 comprises 17 residues. Germline-derived CDR1 and CDR2 are SGDLS and YYNGEE.

This clonotype showed up many times. The chain carries TRBV20-1 and TRBJ2-1; no reliable D call. Germline CDR1 is DFQATT and CDR2 is SNEGSKA (reference sequence). The CDR3 has 13 residues. V lost 3 bases and J lost 8, with 14 bases in between. Here the CDR3 DNA reads TGCAGTGCTAGGATCTTAGTTAAGCATGAGCAGTTCTTC. It specifies CSARILVKHEQFF.